This T cell receptor (beta chain) is from a study of blood T cell repertoires in COVID-19. Method: immunoSEQ multiplex PCR; TCRdb's copy keeps in-frame clones and lacks some. The data hold 100,000 to 150,000 clones, with about 80% observed a single time. The V and J ends lost 4 bases and 3 bases respectively, with 13 bases between them. This CDR3 comprises 15 residues. Germline V gene data show CDR1 as SGDLS and CDR2 as YYNGEE. The chain carries TRBV9 and TRBJ1-4, with TRBD1 as a possible D gene (5 bases). The receptor was isolated from a man between 60 and 75 years old with active or convalescent COVID-19. Sequenced sample: peripheral blood. Here the CDR3 reads CASSPGGLANEKLFF. In DNA form, the CDR3 reads TGTGCCAGCAGCCCCGGGGGTCTGGCTAATGAAAAACTGTTTTTT.